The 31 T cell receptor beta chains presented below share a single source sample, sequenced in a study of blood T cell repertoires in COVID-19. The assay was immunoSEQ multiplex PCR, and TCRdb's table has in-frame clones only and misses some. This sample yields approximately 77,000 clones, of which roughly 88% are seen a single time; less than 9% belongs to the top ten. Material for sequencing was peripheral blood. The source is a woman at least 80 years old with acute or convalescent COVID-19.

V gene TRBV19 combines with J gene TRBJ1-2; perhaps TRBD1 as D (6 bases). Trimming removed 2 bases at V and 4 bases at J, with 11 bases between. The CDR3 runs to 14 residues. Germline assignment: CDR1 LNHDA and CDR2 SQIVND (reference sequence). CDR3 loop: CASSIQGSGYGYTF. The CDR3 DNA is TGTGCCAGTAGTATACAGGGGAGTGGCTATGGCTACACCTTC.

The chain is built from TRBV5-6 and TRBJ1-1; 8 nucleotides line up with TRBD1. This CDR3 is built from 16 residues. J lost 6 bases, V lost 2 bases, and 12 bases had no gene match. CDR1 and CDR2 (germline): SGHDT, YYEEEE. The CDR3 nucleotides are TGTGCCAGCAGCTTCCGGCAGGGGGCGCGAAGGGCTGAAGCTTTCTTT. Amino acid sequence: CASSFRQGARRAEAFF.

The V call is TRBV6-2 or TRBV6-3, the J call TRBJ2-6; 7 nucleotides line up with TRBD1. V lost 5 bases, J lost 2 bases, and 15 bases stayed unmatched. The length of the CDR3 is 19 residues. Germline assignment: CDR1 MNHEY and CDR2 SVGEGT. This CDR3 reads CASSNKGVAGGAGANVLTF. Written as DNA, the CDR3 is TGTGCCAGCAGTAACAAAGGGGTGGCAGGGGGTGCTGGGGCCAACGTCCTGACTTTC.

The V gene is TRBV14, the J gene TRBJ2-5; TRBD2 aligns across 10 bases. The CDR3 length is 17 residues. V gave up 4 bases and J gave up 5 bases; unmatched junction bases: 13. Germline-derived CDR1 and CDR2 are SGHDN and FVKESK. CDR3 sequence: CASSPRGSGGFQETQYF. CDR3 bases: TGTGCCAGCAGCCCTCGCGGTAGCGGGGGGTTTCAGGAGACCCAGTACTTC.

The CDR3 nucleotides are TGTGCCAGCAGTGGAGGAGGGGGGGCCCTCGAGCCCCAGCATTTT. It encodes CASSGGGGALEPQHF. The rearrangement joins TRBV9 to TRBJ1-5; TRBD1 might be the D (6 bases). The V end was cut by 5 bases, the J end by 8 bases, with 20 bases between. The CDR3 is 15 residues long. Germline V gives CDR1 SGDLS, CDR2 YYNGEE. Variable domain in full (rest from reference TRBV9 and TRBJ1-5): DSGVTQTPKHLITATGQRVTLRCSPRSGDLSVYWYQQSLDQGLQFLIQYYNGEERAKGNILERFSAQQFPDLHSELNLSSLELGDSALYFCASSGGGGALEPQHFGDGTRLSIL.

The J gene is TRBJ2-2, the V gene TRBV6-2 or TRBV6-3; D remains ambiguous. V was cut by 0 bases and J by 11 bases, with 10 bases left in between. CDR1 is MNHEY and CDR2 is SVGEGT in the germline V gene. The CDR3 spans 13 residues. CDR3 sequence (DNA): TGTGCCAGCAGTTACTCTAATCCCACAGAGCTGTTTTTT. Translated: CASSYSNPTELFF.

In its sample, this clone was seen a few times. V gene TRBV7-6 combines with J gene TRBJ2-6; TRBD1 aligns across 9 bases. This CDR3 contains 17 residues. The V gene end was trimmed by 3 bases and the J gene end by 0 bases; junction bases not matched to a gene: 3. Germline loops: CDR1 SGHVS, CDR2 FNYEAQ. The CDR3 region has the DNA TGTGCCAGCAGCTTTGGGACAGGGCTCTCTGGGGCCAACGTCCTGACTTTC. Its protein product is CASSFGTGLSGANVLTF.

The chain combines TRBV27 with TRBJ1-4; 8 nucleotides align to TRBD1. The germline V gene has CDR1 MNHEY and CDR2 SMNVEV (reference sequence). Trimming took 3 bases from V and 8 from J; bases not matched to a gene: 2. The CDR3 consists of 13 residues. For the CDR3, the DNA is TGTGCCAGCAGTTTCAGGGGGCTAGAAAAACTGTTTTTT. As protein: CASSFRGLEKLFF.

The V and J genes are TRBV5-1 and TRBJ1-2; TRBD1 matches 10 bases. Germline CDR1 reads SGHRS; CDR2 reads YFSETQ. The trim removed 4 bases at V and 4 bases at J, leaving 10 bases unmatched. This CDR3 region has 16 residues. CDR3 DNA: TGCGCCAGCAGCCGCCCCGGGACAGGGGATCGCTATGGCTACACCTTC. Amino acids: CASSRPGTGDRYGYTF.

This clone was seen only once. CDR3 in amino acids: CASSLGGLINRDQPQHF. CDR3 nucleotide sequence: TGTGCCAGCAGCTTAGGAGGTTTGATTAATCGGGATCAGCCCCAGCATTTT. This sequence joins TRBV7-9 and TRBJ1-5; D is unclear. V lost 1 base and J 5 bases, leaving 18 bases between the germline ends. Germline values: CDR1 SEHNR, CDR2 FQNEAQ (reference sequence). There are 17 residues in the CDR3.

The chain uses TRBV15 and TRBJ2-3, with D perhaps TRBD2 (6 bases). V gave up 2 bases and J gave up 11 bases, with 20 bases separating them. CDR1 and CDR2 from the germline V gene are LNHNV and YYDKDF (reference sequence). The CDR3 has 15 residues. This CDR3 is CATSRPLPRYGGQYF. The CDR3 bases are TGTGCCACCAGCAGACCCTTGCCCCGATACGGGGGGCAGTATTTT.

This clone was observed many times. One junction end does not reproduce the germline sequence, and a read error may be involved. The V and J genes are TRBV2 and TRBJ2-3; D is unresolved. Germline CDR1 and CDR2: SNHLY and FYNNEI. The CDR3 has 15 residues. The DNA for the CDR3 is TGTGCCAGCCGTGACCAGCGCGAGCCGGCAGATACGCAGTATTTT. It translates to CASRDQREPADTQYF. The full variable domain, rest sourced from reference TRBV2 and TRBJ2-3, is EPEVTQTPSHQVTQMGQEVILRCVPISNHLYFYWYRQILGQKVEFLVSFYNNEISEKSEIFDDQFSVERPDGSNFTLKIRSTKLEDSAMYFCASRDQREPADTQYFGPGTRLTVL.

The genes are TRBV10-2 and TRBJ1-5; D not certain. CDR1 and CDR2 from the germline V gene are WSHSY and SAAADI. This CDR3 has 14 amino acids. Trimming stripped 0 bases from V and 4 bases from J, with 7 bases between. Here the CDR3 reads CASSESGSNQPQHF. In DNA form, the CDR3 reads TGCGCCAGCAGTGAGTCGGGCAGTAATCAGCCCCAGCATTTT.

The CDR3 DNA follows: TGTGCCAGCAGCCTGGGGACAGGGTCCTACGAGCAGTACTTC. This translates into CASSLGTGSYEQYF. The chain joins TRBV11-2 to TRBJ2-7; 9 positions match TRBD1. The V and J ends lost 5 bases and 1 base, in that order; junction bases with no gene match: 3. This CDR3 has 14 residues. Germline loops: CDR1 SGHAT, CDR2 FQNNGV.

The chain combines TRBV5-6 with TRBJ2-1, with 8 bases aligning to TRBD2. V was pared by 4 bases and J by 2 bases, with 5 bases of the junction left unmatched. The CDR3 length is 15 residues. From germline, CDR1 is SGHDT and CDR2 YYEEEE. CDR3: CASSRRLATYNEQFF. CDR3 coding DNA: TGTGCCAGCAGCCGTCGACTAGCGACCTACAATGAGCAGTTCTTC.

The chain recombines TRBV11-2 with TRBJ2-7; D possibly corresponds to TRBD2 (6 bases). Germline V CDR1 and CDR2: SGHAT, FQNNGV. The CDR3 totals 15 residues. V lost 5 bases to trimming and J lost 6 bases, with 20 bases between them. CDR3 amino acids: CASSPTAGSLGEQYF. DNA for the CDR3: TGTGCCAGCAGCCCGACGGCGGGGTCCCTCGGCGAGCAGTACTTC.

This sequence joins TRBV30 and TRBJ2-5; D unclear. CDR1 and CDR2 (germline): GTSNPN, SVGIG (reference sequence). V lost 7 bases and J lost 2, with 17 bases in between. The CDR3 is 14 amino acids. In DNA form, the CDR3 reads TGTGCCTTTGGCATAGGCGGTCATCAAGAGACCCAGTACTTC. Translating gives CAFGIGGHQETQYF.

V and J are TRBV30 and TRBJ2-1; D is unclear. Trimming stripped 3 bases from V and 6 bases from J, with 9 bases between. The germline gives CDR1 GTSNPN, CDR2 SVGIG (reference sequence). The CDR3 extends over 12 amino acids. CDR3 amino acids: CAWRPSANEQFF. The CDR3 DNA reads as TGTGCCTGGAGACCCAGCGCCAATGAGCAGTTCTTC.

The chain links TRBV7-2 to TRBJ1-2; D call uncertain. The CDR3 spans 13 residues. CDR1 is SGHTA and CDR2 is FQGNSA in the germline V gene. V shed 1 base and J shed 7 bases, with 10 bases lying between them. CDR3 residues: CASSLGHGSGYTF. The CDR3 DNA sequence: TGTGCCAGCAGCTTAGGCCATGGGAGTGGCTACACCTTC.

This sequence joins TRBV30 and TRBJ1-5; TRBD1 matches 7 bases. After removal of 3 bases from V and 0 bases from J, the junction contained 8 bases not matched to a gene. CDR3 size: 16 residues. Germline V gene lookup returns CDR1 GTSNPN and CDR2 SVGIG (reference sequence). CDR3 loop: CAWRHRTGDSNQPQHF. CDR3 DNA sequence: TGTGCCTGGAGGCACCGGACAGGCGATAGCAATCAGCCCCAGCATTTT.

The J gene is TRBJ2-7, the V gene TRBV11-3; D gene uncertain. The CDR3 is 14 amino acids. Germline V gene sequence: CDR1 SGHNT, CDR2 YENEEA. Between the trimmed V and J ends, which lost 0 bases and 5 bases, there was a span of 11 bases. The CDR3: CASSLESGFHEQYF. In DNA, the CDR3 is TGTGCCAGCAGCTTAGAATCCGGGTTCCACGAGCAGTACTTC.

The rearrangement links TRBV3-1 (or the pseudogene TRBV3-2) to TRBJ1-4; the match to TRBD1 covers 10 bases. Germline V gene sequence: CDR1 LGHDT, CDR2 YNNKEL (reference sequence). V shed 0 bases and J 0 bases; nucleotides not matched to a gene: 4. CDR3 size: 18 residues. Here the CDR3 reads CASSQDRQGAATNEKLFF. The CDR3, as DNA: TGTGCCAGCAGCCAAGATAGACAGGGGGCTGCAACTAATGAAAAACTGTTTTTT.

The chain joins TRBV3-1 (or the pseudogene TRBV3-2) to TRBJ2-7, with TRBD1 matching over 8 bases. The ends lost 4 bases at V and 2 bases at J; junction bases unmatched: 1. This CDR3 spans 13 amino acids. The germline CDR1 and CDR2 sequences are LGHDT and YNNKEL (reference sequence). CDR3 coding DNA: TGTGCCAGCAGCCTACAGGGGGCCTACGAGCAGTACTTC. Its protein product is CASSLQGAYEQYF.

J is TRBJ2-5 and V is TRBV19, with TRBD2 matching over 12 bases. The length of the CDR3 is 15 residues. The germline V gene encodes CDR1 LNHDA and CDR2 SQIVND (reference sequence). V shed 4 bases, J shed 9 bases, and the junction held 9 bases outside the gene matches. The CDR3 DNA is TGTGCCAGTAGTACCGGGACTAGCGGGCCGGGGCCCCAGTACTTC. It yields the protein CASSTGTSGPGPQYF.

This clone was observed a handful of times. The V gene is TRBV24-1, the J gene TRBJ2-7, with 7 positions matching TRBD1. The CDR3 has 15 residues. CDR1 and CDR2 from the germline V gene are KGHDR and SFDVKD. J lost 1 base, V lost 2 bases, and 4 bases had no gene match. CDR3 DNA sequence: TGTGCCACCAGTGATTCACAGGGGTCGTCCTACGAGCAGTACTTC. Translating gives CATSDSQGSSYEQYF.

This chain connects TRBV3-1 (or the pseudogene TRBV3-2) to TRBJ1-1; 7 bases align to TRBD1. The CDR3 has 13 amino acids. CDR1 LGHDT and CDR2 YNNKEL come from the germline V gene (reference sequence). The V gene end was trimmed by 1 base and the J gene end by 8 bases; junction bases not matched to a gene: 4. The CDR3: CASSQVRQGEAFF. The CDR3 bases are TGTGCCAGCAGCCAAGTACGACAGGGAGAAGCTTTCTTT.

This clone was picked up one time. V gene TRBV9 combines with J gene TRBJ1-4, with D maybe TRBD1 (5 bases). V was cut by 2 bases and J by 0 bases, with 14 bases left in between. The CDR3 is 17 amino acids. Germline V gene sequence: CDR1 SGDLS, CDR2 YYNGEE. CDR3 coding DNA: TGTGCCAGCAGCGTCGGGACTGCGCCGGCAACTAATGAAAAACTGTTTTTT. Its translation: CASSVGTAPATNEKLFF. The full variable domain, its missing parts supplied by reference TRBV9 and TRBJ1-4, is DSGVTQTPKHLITATGQRVTLRCSPRSGDLSVYWYQQSLDQGLQFLIQYYNGEERAKGNILERFSAQQFPDLHSELNLSSLELGDSALYFCASSVGTAPATNEKLFFGSGTQLSVL.

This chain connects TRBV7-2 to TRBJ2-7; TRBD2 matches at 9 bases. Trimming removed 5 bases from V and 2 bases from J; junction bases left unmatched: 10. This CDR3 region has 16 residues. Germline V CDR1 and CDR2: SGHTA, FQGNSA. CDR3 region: CASSPQLAGLPYEQYF. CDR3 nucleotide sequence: TGTGCCAGCAGCCCGCAACTAGCGGGCCTACCCTACGAGCAGTACTTC.

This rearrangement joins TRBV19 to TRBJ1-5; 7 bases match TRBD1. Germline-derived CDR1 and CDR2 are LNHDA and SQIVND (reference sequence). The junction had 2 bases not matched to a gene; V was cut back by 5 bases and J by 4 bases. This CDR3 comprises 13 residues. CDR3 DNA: TGTGCCAGTAGTTGGGACAGAAATCAGCCCCAGCATTTT. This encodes CASSWDRNQPQHF.

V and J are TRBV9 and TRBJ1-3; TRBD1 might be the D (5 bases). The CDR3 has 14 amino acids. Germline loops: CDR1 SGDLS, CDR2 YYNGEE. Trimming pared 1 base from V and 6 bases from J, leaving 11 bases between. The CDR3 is CASSVMGGVNTIYF. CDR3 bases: TGTGCCAGCAGCGTAATGGGGGGAGTAAACACCATATATTTT.

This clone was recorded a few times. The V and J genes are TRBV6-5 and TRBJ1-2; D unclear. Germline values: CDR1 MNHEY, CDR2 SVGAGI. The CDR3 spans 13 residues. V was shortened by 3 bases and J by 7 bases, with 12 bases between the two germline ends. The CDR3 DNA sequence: TGTGCCAGCAGTTATCGGTGGGAGTCTGGCTACACCTTC. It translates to CASSYRWESGYTF.